The sample holds a few counts of the clone carrying this T cell receptor (beta chain). CDR1 is SGHTA, CDR2 FQGTGA, per germline. V was clipped by 4 bases and J by 4 bases, with 15 bases between them. CDR3 size: 15 residues. Full-length variable regions came from constant-region reverse primers plus semi-nested Nested Universal Primer A PCR. TCRdb analysed the 5' RACE reads with MiXCR anew, one entry per CDR3 protein. The data contain about 41,000 distinct CDR3 sequences, roughly 27% of them singletons. The rearrangement uses TRBV7-3 and TRBJ2-3; D is perhaps TRBD2 (7 bases). The sample taken for sequencing was memory CD4+ T cells sorted from a lymph node. Subset here: memory CD4+ T cells, CD4+CD45RO+CD25-. This TCR derives from a female donor with breast cancer. The CDR3 bases are TGTGCCAGCAGCTCCCAAGGGGGGGCCGCAGATACGCAGTATTTT. Translated, it gives CASSSQGGAADTQYF.